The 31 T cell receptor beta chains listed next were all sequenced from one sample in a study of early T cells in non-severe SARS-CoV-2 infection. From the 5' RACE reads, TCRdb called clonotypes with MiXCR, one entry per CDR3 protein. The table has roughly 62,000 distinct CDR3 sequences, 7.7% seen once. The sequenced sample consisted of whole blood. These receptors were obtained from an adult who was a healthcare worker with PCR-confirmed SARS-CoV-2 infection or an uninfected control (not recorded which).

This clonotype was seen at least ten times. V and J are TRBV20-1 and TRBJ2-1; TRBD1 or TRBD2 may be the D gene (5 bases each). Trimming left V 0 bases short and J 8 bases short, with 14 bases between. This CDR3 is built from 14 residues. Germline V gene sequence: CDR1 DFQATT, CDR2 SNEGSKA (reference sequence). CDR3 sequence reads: CSAREGERWDEQFF. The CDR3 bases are TGCAGTGCTAGAGAGGGGGAGAGGTGGGATGAGCAGTTCTTC.

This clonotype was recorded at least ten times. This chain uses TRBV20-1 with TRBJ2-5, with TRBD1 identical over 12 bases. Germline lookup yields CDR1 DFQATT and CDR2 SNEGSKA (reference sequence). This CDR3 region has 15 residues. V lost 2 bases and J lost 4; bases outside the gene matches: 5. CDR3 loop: CSARPGQGAGETQYF. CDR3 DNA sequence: TGCAGTGCTAGACCGGGACAGGGGGCAGGAGAGACCCAGTACTTC.

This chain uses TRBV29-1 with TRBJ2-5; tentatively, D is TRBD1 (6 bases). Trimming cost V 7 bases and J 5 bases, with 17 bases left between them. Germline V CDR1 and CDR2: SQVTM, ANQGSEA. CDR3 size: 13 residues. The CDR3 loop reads CSAFKDSVETQYF. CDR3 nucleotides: TGCAGCGCGTTCAAGGACAGCGTGGAGACCCAGTACTTC.

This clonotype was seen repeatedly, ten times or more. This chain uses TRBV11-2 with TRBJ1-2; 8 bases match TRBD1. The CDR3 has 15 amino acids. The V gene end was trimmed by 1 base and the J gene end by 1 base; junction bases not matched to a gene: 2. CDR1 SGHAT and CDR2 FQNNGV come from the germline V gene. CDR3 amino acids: CASSLGTGLNYGYTF. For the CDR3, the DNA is TGTGCCAGCAGCTTAGGGACAGGGCTTAACTATGGCTACACCTTC.

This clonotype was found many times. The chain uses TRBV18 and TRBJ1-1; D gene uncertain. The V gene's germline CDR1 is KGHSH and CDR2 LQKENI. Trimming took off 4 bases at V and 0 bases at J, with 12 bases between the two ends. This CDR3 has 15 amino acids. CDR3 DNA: TGTGCCAGCTCACTTTCCTTGACGGTGAACACTGAAGCTTTCTTT. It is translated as CASSLSLTVNTEAFF.

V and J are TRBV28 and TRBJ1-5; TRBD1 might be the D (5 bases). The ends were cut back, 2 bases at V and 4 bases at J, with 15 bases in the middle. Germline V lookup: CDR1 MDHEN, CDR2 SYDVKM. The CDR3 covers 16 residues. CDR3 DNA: TGTGCCAGCAGTTTAATCGGGACCCTTGTAAATCAGCCCCAGCATTTT. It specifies CASSLIGTLVNQPQHF.

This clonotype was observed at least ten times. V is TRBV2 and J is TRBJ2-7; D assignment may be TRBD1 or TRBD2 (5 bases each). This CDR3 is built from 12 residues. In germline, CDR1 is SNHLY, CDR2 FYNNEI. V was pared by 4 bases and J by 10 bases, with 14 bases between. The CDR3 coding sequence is TGTGCCAGCAGTGGAGAGGGGCTACATCAGTACTTC. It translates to CASSGEGLHQYF.

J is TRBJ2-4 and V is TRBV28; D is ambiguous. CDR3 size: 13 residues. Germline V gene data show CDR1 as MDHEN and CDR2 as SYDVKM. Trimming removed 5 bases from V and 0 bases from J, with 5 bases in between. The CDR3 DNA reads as TGTGCCAGCAGTCTGCTAGCCAAAAACATTCAGTACTTC. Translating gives CASSLLAKNIQYF.

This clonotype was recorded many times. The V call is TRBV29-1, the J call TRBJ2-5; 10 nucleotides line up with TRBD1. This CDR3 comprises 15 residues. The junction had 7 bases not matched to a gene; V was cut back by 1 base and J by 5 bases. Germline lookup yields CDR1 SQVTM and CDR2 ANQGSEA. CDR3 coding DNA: TGCAGCGTTGAAGTGCCGGGACAGGGGCGGGAGACCCAGTACTTC. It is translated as CSVEVPGQGRETQYF.

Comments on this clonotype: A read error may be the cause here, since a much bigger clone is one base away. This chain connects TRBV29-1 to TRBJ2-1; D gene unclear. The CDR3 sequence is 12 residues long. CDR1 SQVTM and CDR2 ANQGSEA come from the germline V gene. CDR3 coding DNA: TGCAGCGTTGAAGAGACGTACAATGAGCAGTGCTTC. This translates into CSVEETYNEQCF.

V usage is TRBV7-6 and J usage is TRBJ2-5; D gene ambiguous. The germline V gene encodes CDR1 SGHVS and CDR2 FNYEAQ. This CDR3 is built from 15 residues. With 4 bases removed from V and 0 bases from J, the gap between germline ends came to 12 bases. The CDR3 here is CASSSSVLYQETQYF. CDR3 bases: TGTGCCAGCAGCTCGTCGGTCCTGTACCAAGAGACCCAGTACTTC. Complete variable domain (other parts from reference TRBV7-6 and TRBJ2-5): GAGVSQSPRYKVTKRGQDVALRCDPISGHVSLYWYRQALGQGPEFLTYFNYEAQQDKSGLPNDRFSAERPEGSISTLTIQRTEQRDSAMYRCASSSSVLYQETQYFGPGTRLLVL.

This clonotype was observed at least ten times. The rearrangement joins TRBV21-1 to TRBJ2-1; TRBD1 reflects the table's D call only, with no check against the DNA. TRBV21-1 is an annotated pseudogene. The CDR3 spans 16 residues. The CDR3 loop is CASSKEDRVHYNEQFF. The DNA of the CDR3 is TGTGCCAGCAGCAAAGAGGACAGGGTTCACTACAATGAGCAGTTCTTC.

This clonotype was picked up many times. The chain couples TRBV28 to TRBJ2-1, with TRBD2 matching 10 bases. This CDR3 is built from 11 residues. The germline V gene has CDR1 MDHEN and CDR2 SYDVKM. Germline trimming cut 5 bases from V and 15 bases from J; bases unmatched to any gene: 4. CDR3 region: CASSQLAGRFF. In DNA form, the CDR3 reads TGTGCCAGCAGTCAACTAGCGGGACGGTTCTTC. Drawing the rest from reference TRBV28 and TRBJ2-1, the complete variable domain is DVKVTQSSRYLVKRTGEKVFLECVQDMDHENMFWYRQDPGLGLRLIYFSYDVKMKEKGDIPEGYSVSREKKERFSLILESASTNQTSMYLCASSQLAGRFFGPGTRLTVL.

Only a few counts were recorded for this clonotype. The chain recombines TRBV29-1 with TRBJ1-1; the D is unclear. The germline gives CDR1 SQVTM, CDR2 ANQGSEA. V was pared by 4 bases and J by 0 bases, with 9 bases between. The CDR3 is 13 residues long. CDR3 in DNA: TGCAGCGTTGCAAGGGAAATGAACACTGAAGCTTTCTTT. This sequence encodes CSVAREMNTEAFF. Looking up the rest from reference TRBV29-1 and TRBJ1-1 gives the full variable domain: SAVISQKPSRDICQRGTSLTIQCQVDSQVTMMFWYRQQPGQSLTLIATANQGSEATYESGFVIDKFPISRPNLTFSTLTVSNMSPEDSSIYLCSVAREMNTEAFFGQGTRLTVV.

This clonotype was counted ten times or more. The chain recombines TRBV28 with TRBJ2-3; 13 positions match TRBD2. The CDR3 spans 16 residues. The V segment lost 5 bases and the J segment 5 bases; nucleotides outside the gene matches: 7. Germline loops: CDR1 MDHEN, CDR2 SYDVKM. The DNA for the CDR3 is TGTGCCAGCAGTCCGGGACTAGCGGGAAGGAAAGATACGCAGTATTTT. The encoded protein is CASSPGLAGRKDTQYF.

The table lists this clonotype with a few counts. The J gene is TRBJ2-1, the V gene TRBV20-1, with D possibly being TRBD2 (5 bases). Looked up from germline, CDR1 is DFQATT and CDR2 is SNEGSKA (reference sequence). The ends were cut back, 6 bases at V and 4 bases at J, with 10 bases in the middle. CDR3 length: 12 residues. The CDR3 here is CSAPGVYNEQFF. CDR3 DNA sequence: TGCAGTGCCCCCGGGGTTTACAATGAGCAGTTCTTC.

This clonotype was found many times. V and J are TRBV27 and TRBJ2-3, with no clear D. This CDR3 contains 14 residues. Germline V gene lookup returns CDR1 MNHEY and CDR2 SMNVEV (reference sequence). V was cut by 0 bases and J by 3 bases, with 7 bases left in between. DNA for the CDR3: TGTGCCAGCAGTTTATCCCTCACGACAGATACGCAGTATTTT. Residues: CASSLSLTTDTQYF.

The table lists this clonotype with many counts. CDR3 region: CASSQVSRGDTQYF. The DNA for the CDR3 is TGTGCCAGCAGCCAAGTGTCCCGGGGGGATACGCAGTATTTT. V usage is TRBV3-1 and J usage is TRBJ2-3; D may be TRBD2 (6 bases). The V and J ends lost 1 base and 6 bases respectively, with 11 bases between them. Germline V gene sequence: CDR1 LGHDT, CDR2 YNNKEL (reference sequence). This CDR3 is 14 amino acids long.

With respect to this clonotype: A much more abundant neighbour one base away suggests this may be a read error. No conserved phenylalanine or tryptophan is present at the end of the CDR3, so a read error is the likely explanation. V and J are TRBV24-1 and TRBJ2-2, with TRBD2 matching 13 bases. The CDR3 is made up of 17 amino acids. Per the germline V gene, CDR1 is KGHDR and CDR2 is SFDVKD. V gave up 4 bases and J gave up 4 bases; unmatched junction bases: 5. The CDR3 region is CATSDSGTSGITGELFS. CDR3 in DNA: TGTGCCACCAGTGACAGTGGGACTAGCGGGATCACCGGGGAGCTGTTTTCT.

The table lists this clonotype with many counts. The CDR3 DNA reads TGTGCCAGCAGCCGAGGAGTAGATGAGACCCAGTACTTC. It translates to CASSRGVDETQYF. This sequence joins TRBV3-1 and TRBJ2-5; no clear D gene. Germline V gene sequence: CDR1 LGHDT, CDR2 YNNKEL (reference sequence). CDR3 length: 13 amino acids. Trimming pared 4 bases from V and 5 bases from J, leaving 11 bases between.

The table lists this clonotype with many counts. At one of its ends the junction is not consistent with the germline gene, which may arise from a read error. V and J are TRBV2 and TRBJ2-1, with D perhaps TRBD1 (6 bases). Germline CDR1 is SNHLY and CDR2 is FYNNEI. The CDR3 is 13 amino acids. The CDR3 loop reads CASKGDGFNEQFF. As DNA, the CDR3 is TGCGCCAGCAAGGGGGATGGTTTCAATGAGCAGTTCTTC.

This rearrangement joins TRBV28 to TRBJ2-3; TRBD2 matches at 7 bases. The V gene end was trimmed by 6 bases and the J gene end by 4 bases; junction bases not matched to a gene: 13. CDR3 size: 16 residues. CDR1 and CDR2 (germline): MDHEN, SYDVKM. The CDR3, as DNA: TGTGCCAGCAGACACCCTAGTGCGGGGGTTTCAGATACGCAGTATTTT. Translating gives CASRHPSAGVSDTQYF.

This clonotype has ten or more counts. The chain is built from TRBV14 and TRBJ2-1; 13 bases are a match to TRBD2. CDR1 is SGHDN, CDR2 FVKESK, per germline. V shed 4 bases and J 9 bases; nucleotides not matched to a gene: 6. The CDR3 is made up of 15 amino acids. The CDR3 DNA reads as TGTGCCAGCAGCCCACTAGCGGGAGGGCCCATTGAGCAGTTCTTC. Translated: CASSPLAGGPIEQFF.

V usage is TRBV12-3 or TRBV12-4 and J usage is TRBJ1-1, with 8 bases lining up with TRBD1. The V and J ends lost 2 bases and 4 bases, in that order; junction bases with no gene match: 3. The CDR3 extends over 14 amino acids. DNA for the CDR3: TGTGCCAGCAGTTTACAGGGGGCTTTCACTGAAGCTTTCTTT. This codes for CASSLQGAFTEAFF.

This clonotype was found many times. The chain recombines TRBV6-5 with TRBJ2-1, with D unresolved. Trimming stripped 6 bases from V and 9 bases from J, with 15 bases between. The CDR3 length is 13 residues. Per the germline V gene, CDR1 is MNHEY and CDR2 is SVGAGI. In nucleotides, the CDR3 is TGTGCCAGCAGCTCTGCTGGTATCGGTGAGCAGTTCTTC. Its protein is CASSSAGIGEQFF.

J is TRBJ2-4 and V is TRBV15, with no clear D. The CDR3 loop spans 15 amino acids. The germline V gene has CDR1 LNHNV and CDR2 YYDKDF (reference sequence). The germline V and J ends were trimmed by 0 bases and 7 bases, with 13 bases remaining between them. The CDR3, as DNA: TGTGCCACCAGCAGAGATTCGACGTCTCCCAACATTCAGTACTTC. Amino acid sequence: CATSRDSTSPNIQYF.

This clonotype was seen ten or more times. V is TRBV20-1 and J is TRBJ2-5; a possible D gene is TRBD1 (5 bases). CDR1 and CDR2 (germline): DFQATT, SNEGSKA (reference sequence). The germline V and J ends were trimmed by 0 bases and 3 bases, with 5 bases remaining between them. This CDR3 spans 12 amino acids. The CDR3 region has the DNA TGCAGTGCTAGAGAAGGGGAAGAGACCCAGTACTTC. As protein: CSAREGEETQYF.

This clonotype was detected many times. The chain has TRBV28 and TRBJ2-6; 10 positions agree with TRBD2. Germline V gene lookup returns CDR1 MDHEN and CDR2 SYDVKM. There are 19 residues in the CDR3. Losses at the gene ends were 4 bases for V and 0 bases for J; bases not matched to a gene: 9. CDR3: CASSYNALAGNSGANVLTF. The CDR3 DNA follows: TGTGCCAGCAGTTATAACGCACTAGCGGGAAACTCTGGGGCCAACGTCCTGACTTTC.

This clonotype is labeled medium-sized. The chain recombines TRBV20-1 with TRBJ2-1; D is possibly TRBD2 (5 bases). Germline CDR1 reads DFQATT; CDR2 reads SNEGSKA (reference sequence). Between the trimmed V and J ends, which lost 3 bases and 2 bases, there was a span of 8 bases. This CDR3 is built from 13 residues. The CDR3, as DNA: TGCAGTGCTAGCCCTAGCACCTACAATGAGCAGTTCTTC. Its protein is CSASPSTYNEQFF.

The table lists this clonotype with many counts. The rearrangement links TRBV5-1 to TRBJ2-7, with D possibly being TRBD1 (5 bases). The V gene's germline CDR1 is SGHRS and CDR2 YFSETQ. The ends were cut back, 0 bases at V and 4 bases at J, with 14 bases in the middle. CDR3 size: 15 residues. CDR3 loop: CASSLGLSYRYEQYF. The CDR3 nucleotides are TGCGCCAGCAGCTTGGGATTATCCTACAGGTACGAGCAGTACTTC.

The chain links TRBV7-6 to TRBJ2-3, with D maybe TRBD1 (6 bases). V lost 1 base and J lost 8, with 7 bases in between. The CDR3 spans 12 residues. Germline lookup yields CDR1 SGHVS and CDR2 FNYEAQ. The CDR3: CASSLEGGTQYF. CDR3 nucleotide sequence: TGTGCCAGCAGCTTAGAAGGGGGTACGCAGTATTTT.